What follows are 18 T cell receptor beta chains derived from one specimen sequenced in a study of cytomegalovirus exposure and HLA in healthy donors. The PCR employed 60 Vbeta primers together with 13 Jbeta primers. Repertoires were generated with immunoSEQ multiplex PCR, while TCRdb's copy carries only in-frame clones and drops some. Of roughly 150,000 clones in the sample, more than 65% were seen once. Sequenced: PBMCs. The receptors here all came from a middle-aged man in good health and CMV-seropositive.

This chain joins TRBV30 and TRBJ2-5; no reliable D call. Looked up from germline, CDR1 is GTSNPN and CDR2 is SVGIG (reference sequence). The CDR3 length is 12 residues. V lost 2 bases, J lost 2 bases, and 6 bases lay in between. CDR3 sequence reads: CAWSPLQETQYF. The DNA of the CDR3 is TGTGCCTGGAGTCCTCTACAAGAGACCCAGTACTTC.

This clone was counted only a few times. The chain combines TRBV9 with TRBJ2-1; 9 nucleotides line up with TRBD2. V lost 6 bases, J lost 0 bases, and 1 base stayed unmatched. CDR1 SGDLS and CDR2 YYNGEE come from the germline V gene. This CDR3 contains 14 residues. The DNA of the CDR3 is TGTGCCAGCAATAGCGGGAGCTCCTACAATGAGCAGTTCTTC. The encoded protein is CASNSGSSYNEQFF. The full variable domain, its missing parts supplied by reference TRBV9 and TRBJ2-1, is DSGVTQTPKHLITATGQRVTLRCSPRSGDLSVYWYQQSLDQGLQFLIQYYNGEERAKGNILERFSAQQFPDLHSELNLSSLELGDSALYFCASNSGSSYNEQFFGPGTRLTVL.

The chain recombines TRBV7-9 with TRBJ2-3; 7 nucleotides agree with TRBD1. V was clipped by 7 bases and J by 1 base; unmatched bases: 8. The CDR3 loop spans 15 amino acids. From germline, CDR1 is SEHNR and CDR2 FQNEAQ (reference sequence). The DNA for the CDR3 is TGTGCCAGCACCTTTGACAGGGTCGGCACAGATACGCAGTATTTT. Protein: CASTFDRVGTDTQYF. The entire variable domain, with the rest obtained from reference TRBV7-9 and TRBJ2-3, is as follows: DTGVSQNPRHKITKRGQNVTFRCDPISEHNRLYWYRQTLGQGPEFLTYFQNEAQLEKSRLLSDRFSAERPKGSFSTLEIQRTEQGDSAMYLCASTFDRVGTDTQYFGPGTRLTVL.

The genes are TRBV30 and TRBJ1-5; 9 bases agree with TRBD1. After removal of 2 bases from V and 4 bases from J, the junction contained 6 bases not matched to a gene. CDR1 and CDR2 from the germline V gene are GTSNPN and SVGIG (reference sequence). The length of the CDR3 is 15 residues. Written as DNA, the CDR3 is TGTGCCTGGAGTCACAGGGGGCGGGGGAATCAGCCCCAGCATTTT. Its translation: CAWSHRGRGNQPQHF.

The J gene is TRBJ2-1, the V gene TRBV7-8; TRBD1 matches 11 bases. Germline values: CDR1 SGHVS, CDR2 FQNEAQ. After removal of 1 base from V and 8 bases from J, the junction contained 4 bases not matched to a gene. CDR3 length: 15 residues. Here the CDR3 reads CASSLGDRGRDEQFF. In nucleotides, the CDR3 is TGTGCCAGCAGCTTAGGGGACAGGGGGAGAGATGAGCAGTTCTTC.

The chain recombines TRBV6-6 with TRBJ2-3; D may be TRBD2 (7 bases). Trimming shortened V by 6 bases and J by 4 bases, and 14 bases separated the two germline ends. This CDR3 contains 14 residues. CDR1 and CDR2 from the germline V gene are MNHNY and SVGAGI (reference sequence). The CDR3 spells CASREGGSADTQYF. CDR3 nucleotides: TGTGCCAGCAGAGAGGGGGGGAGCGCAGATACGCAGTATTTT.

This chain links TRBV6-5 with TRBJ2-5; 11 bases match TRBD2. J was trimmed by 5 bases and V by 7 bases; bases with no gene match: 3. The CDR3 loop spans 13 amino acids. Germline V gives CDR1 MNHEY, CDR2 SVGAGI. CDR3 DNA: TGTGCCAGCAAGGGACTAGCGGCGGAGACCCAGTACTTC. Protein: CASKGLAAETQYF.

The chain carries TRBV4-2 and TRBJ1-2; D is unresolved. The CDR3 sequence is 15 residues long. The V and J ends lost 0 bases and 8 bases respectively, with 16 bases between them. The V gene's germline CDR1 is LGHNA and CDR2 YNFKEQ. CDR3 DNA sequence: TGTGCCAGCAGCCAAGATCGGGTAGACGGAATCGGCTACACCTTC. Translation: CASSQDRVDGIGYTF.

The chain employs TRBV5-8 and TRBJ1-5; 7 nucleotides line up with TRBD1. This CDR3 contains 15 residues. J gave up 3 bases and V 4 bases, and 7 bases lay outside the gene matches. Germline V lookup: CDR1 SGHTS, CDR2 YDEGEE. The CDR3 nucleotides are TGTGCCAGCAGCAAAGGACAGGCGATCAATCAGCCCCAGCATTTT. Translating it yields CASSKGQAINQPQHF.

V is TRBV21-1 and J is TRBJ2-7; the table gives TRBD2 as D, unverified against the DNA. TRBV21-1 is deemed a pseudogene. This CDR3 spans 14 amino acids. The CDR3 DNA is TGTGCCAGCAGCAAAGGGGGGGGTTTACCCGAGCAGTACTTC. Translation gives CASSKGGGLPEQYF.

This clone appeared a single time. The CDR3 is CASRGLATYQETQYF. The CDR3 region has the DNA TGTGCCAGCAGAGGACTAGCGACTTACCAAGAGACCCAGTACTTC. The chain couples TRBV5-6 to TRBJ2-5, with 9 bases identical to TRBD2. Unmatched junction bases numbered 5, after V lost 5 bases and J lost 0 bases. CDR1 is SGHDT and CDR2 is YYEEEE in the germline V gene. This CDR3 has 15 residues. Full variable domain (rest looked up from reference TRBV5-6 and TRBJ2-5): DAGVTQSPTHLIKTRGQQVTLRCSPKSGHDTVSWYQQALGQGPQFIFQYYEEEERQRGNFPDRFSGHQFPNYSSELNVNALLLGDSALYLCASRGLATYQETQYFGPGTRLLVL.

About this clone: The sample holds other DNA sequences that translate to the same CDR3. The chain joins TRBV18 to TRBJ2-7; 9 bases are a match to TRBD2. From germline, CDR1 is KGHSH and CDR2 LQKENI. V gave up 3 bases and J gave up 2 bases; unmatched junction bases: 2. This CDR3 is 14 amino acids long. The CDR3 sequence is CASSPSGGAYEQYF. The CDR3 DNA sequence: TGTGCCAGCTCACCTAGCGGGGGAGCCTACGAGCAGTACTTC.

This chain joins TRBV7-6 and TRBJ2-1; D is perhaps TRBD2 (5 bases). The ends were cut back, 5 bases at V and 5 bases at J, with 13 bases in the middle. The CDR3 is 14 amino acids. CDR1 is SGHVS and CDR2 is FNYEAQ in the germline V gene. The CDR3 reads CASSASFGDNEQFF. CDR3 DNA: TGTGCCAGCAGCGCCAGCTTCGGGGACAATGAGCAGTTCTTC.

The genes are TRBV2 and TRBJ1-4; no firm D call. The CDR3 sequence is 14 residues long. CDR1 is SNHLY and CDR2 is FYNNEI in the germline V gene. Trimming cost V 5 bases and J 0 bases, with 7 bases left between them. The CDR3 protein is CASSLSTTNEKLFF. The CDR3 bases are TGTGCCAGCAGTTTATCTACAACTAATGAAAAACTGTTTTTT.

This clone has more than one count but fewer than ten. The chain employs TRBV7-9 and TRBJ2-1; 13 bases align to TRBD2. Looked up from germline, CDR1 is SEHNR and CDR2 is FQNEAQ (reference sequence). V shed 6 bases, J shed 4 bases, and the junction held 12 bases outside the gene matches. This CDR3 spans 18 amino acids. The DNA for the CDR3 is TGTGCCAGCAGTTATTCCGGGACTAGCGGGGAGGGTTACAATGAGCAGTTCTTC. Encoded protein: CASSYSGTSGEGYNEQFF.

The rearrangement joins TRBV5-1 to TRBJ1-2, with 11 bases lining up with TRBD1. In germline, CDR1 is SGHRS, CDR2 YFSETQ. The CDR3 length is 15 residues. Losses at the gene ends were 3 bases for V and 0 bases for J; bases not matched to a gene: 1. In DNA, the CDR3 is TGCGCCAGCAGCTGGACAGGGGGCTCTAACTATGGCTACACCTTC. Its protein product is CASSWTGGSNYGYTF.

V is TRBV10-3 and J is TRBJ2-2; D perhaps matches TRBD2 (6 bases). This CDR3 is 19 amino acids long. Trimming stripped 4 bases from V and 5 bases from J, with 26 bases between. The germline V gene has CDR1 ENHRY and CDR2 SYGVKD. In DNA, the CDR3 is TGTGCCATCAGTGCCTATAGTGGGTTTGAGGGAGGCAGGACCGGGGAGCTGTTTTTT. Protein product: CAISAYSGFEGGRTGELFF.

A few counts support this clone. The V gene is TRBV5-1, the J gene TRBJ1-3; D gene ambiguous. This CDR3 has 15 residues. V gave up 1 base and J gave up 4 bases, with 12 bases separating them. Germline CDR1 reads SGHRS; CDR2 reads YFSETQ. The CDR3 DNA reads TGCGCCAGCAGCTTGAGCGCGTCCTCGGGAAACACCATATATTTT. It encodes CASSLSASSGNTIYF.